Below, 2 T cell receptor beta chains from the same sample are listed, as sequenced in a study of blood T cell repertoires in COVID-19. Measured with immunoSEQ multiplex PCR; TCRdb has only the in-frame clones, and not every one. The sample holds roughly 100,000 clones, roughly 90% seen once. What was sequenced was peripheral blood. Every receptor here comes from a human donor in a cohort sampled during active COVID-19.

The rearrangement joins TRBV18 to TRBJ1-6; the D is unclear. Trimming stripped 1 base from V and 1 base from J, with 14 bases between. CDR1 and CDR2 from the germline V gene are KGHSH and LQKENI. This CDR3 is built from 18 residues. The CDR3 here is CASSPQDLRESYNSPLHF. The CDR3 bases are TGTGCCAGCTCACCACAGGATCTCCGGGAATCCTATAATTCACCCCTCCACTTT. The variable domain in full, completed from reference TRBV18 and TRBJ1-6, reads NAGVMQNPRHLVRRRGQEARLRCSPMKGHSHVYWYRQLPEEGLKFMVYLQKENIIDESGMPKERFSAEFPKEGPSILRIQQVVRGDSAAYFCASSPQDLRESYNSPLHFGNGTRLTVT.

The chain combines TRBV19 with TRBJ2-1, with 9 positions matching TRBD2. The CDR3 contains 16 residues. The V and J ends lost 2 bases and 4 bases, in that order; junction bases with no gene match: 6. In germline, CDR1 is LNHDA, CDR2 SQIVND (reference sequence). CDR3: CASSIFGSGSYNEQFF. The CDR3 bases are TGTGCCAGTAGTATATTCGGTAGCGGGAGTTACAATGAGCAGTTCTTC.